This T cell receptor (beta chain) was profiled in a study of CD8+CD57+ T cells in acquired aplastic anemia. Study findings and constraints: Patients and controls shared nearly 30 CD8+ CDR3 sequences, which appeared highly expressed in patients and within their immunodominant clones.

About this clonotype itself: Its specificity is unknown.

Germline loops: CDR1 SGHDN, CDR2 FVKESK. Trimming removed 5 bases at V and 13 bases at J, with 9 bases between. This CDR3 is built from 10 residues. Genomic DNA acted as the template from which TCR beta VDJ combination and CDR3 sequence profiling were carried out. TCRdb redid the calling of the reads with MiXCR, one entry per CDR3 protein. The sample consists of some 210,000 distinct CDR3 sequences, approximately 60% of them appearing once. The clonotype was recovered from a human donor in good health. This chain uses TRBV14 with TRBJ2-1; D gene unclear. The sample taken for sequencing was sorted CD4+, CD8+, or CD8+CD57+ T cells (not recorded which) from PBMCs. CDR3 region: CASSLVTQFF. The CDR3, as DNA: TGTGCCAGCAGCTTAGTCACTCAGTTCTTC.